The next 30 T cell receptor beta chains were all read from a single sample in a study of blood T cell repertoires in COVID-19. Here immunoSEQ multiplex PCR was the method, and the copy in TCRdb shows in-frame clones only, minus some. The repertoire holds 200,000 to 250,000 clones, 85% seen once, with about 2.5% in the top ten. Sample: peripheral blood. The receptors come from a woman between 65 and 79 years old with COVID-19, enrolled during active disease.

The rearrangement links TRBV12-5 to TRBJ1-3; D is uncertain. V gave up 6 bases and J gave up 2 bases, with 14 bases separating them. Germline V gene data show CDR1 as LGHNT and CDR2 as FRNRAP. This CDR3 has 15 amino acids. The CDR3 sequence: CASGRVSSTGNTIYF. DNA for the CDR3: TGTGCTAGTGGCCGTGTTAGCAGCACTGGAAACACCATATATTTT. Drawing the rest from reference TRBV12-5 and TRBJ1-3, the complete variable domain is DARVTQTPRHKVTEMGQEVTMRCQPILGHNTVFWYRQTMMQGLELLAYFRNRAPLDDSGMPKDRFSAEMPDATLATLKIQPSEPRDSAVYFCASGRVSSTGNTIYFGEGSWLTVV.

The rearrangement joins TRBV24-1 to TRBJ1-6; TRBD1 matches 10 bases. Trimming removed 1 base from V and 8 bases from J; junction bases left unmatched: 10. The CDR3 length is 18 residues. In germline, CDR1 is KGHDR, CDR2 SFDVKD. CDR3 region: CATSDFRQGATVDSPLHF. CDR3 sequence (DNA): TGTGCCACCAGTGATTTTCGACAGGGGGCCACAGTTGATTCACCCCTCCACTTT.

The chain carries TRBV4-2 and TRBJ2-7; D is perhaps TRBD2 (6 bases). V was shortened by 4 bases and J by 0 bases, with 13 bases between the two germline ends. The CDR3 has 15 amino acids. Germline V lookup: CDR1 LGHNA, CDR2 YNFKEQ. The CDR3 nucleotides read TGTGCCAGCAGCCCAGGGACTCCGAGCTCCTACGAGCAGTACTTC. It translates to CASSPGTPSSYEQYF.

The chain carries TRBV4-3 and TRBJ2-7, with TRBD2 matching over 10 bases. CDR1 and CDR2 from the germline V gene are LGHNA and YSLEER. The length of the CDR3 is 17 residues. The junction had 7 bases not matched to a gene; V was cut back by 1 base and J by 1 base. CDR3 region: CASSQVKSGRVSYEQYF. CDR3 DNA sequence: TGCGCCAGCAGCCAAGTGAAGAGCGGGAGGGTTTCCTACGAGCAGTACTTC.

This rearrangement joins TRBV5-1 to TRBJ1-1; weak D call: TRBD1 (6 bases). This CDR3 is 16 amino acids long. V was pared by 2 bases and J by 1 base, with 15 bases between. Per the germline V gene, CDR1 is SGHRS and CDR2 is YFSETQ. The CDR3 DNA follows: TGCGCCAGCAGCTTCACAGGGATAGATGGGAACACTGAAGCTTTCTTT. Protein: CASSFTGIDGNTEAFF.

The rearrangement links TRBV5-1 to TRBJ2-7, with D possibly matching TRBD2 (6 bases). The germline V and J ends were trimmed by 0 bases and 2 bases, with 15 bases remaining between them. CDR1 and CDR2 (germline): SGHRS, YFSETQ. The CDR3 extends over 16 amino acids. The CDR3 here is CASSLEPGPGAYEQYF. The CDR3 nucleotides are TGCGCCAGCAGCTTGGAGCCGGGACCGGGAGCCTACGAGCAGTACTTC.

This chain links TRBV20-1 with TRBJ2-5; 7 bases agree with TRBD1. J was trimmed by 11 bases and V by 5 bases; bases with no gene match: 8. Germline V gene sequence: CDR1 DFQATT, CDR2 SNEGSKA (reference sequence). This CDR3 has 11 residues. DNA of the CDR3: TGCAGTGCTCAGGGACAGCGGACTCAGTACTTC. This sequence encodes CSAQGQRTQYF.

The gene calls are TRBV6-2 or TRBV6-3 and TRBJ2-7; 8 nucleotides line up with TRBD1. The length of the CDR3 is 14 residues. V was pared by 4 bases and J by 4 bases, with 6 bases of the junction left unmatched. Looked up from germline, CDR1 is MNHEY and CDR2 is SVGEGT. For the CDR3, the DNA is TGTGCCAGCAGTTCCGGGACAGGAGTATACGAGCAGTACTTC. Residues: CASSSGTGVYEQYF.

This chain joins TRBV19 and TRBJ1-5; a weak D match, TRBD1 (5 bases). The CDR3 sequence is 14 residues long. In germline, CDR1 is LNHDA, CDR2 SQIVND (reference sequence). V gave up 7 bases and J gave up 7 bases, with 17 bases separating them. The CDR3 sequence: CASMPMGGGQPQHF. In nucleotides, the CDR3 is TGTGCCAGTATGCCGATGGGGGGAGGACAGCCCCAGCATTTT.

CDR3 bases: TGTGCCAGCAGCCAAGATCTAGCCAGTCTACCCAGTGGCTACACCTTC. This encodes CASSQDLASLPSGYTF. The gene calls are TRBV3-1 (or the pseudogene TRBV3-2) and TRBJ1-2; D remains ambiguous. CDR1 is LGHDT and CDR2 is YNNKEL in the germline V gene (reference sequence). The CDR3 length is 16 residues. Trimming took 0 bases from V and 7 from J, leaving 18 bases between them.

CDR3 DNA: TGTGCCAGCAGCTTAGGATCCGGGACAGGGAGGGCAGATACGCAGTATTTT. Amino acid sequence: CASSLGSGTGRADTQYF. The V call is TRBV7-2, the J call TRBJ2-3, with 9 nucleotides matching TRBD1. The CDR3 covers 17 residues. V lost 1 base to trimming and J lost 4 bases; unmatched junction nucleotides: 9. CDR1 and CDR2 (germline): SGHTA, FQGNSA.

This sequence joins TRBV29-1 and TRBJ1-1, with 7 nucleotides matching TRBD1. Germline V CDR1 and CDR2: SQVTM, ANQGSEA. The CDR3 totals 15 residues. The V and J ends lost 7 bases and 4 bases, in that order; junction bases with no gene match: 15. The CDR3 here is CSAKPQKGASTEAFF. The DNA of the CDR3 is TGCAGCGCGAAGCCTCAGAAGGGGGCGAGCACTGAAGCTTTCTTT.

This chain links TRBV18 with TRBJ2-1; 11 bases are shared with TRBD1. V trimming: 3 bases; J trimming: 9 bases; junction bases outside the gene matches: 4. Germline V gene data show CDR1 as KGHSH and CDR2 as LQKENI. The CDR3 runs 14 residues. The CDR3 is CASSPGQGAGEQFF. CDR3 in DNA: TGTGCCAGCTCACCCGGACAGGGGGCGGGTGAGCAGTTCTTC.

The CDR3 spells CASSWSNEQFF. CDR3 nucleotide sequence: TGTGCCAGCAGCTGGAGCAATGAGCAGTTCTTC. V gene TRBV28 combines with J gene TRBJ2-1, with D uncertain. Germline values: CDR1 MDHEN, CDR2 SYDVKM. The CDR3 spans 11 residues. V lost 6 bases to trimming and J lost 6 bases, with 6 bases between them. Filled out from reference TRBV28 and TRBJ2-1, the complete variable domain reads DVKVTQSSRYLVKRTGEKVFLECVQDMDHENMFWYRQDPGLGLRLIYFSYDVKMKEKGDIPEGYSVSREKKERFSLILESASTNQTSMYLCASSWSNEQFFGPGTRLTVL.

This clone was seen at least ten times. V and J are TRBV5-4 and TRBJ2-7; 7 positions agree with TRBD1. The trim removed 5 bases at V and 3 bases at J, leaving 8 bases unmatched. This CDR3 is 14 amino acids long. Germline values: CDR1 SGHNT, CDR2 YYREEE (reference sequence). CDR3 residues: CASSSRTGNYEQYF. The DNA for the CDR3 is TGTGCCAGCAGTTCGAGGACAGGAAACTACGAGCAGTACTTC.

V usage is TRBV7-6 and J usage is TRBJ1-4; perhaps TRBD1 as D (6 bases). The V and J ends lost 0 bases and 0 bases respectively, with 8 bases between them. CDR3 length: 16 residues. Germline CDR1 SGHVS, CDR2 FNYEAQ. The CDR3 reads CASSLAGQSTNEKLFF. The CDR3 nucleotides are TGTGCCAGCAGCTTAGCCGGACAGTCAACTAATGAAAAACTGTTTTTT.

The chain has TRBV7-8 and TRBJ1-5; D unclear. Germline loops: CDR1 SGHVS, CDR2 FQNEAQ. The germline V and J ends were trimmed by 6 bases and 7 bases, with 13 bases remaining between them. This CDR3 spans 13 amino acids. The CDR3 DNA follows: TGTGCCAGCAGTCCCCCGGGGAGGCAGCCCCAGCATTTT. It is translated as CASSPPGRQPQHF.

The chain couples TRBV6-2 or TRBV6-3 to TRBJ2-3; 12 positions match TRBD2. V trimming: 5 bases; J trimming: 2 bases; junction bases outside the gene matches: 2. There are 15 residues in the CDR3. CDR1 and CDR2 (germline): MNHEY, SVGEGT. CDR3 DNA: TGTGCCAGCAGTGGACTAGCGGGATACACAGATACGCAGTATTTT. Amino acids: CASSGLAGYTDTQYF.

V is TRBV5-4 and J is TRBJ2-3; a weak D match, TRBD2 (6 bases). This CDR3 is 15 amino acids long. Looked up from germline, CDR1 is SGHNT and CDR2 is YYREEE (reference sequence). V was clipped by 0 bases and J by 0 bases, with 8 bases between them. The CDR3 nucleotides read TGTGCCAGCAGCTTGGGGGGGGTTAGCACAGATACGCAGTATTTT. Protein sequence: CASSLGGVSTDTQYF.

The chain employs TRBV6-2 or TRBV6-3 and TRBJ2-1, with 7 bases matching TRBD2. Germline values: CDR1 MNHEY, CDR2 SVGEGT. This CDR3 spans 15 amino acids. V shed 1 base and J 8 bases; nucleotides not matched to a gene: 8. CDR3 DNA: TGTGCCAGCAGTTACTACGGCGGGAGAGTCGATGAGCAGTTCTTC. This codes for CASSYYGGRVDEQFF.

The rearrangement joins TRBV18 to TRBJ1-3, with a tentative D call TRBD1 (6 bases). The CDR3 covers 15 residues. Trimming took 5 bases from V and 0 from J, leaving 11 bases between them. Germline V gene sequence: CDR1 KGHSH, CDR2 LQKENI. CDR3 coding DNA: TGTGCCAGCTCATTGGGGGACAACTCTGGAAACACCATATATTTT. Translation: CASSLGDNSGNTIYF.

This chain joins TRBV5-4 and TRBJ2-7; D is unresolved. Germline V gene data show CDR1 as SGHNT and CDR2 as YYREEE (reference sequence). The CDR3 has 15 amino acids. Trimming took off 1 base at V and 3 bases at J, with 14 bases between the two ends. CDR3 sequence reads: CASSLIETGYYEQYF. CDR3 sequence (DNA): TGTGCCAGCAGCTTGATCGAGACTGGATACTACGAGCAGTACTTC.

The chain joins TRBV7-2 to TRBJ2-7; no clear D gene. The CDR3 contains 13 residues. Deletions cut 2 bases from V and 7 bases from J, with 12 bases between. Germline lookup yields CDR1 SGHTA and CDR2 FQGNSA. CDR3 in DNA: TGTGCCAGCAGCTTAATAACGCCGCGGGAGCAGTACTTC. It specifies CASSLITPREQYF.

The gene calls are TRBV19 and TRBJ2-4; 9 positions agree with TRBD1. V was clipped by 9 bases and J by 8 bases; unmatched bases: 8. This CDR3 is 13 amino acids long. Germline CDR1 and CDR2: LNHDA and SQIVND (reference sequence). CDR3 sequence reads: CASKDRGGDIQYF. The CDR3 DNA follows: TGTGCCAGCAAGGACAGGGGAGGAGACATTCAGTACTTC.

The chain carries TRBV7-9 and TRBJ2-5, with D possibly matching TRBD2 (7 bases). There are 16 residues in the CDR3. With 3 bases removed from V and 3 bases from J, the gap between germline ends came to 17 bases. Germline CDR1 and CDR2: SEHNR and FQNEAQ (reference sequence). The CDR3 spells CASSLYRGAQEETQYF. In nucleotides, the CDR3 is TGTGCCAGCAGCTTGTATCGGGGGGCCCAGGAAGAGACCCAGTACTTC.

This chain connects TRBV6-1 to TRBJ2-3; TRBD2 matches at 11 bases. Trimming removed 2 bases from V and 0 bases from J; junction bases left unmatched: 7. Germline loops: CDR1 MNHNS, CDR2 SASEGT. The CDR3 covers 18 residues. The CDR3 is CASSEIVTSGISTDTQYF. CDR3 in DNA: TGTGCCAGCAGTGAAATAGTGACTAGCGGGATCAGCACAGATACGCAGTATTTT.

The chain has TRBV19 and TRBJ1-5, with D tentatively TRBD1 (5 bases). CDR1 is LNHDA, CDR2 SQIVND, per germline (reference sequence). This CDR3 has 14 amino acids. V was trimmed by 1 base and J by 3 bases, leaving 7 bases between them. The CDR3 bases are TGTGCCAGTAGTATAGCAGGGTTCAATCAGCCCCAGCATTTT. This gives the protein CASSIAGFNQPQHF.

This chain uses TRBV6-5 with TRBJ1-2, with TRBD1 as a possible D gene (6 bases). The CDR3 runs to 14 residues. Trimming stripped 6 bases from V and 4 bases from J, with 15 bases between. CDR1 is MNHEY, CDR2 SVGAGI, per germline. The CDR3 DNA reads TGTGCCAGCAGCGCCACAGACAGGCCCTATGGCTACACCTTC. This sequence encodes CASSATDRPYGYTF.

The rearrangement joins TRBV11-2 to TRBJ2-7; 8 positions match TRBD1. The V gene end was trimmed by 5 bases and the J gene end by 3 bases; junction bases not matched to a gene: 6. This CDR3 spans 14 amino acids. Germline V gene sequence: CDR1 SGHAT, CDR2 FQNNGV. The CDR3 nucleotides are TGTGCCAGCAGCCCGGGACAGGTGAACTACGAGCAGTACTTC. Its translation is CASSPGQVNYEQYF.

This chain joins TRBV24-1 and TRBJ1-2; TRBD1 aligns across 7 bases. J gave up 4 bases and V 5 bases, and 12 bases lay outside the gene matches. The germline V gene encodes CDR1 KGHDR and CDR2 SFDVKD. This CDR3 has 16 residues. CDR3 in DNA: TGTGCCACCAGTGGGAACAACCGGGACAGTTTCTATGGCTACACCTTC. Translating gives CATSGNNRDSFYGYTF.